These T cell receptor beta chains were read from a single sample in a study of blood T cells in healthy people across ages. One entry per CDR3 protein, called by TCRdb with MiXCR from the 5' RACE reads. Among 1,800,000 or so distinct CDR3 sequences, roughly two fifths were seen once, and the ten largest hold 20% to 25%. Material: blood. The receptors originated from a human donor in good health. CDR3s include the opening cysteine and the closing phenylalanine or tryptophan. A D gene is named only where the DNA matches it firmly. For some rows the clone size is stated as once, few or many, or as a class when expanded; others skip it.

V gene	D gene	clone size	J gene	CDR3 DNA	CDR3 protein
TRBV5-1	TRBD1	.	TRBJ2-3	TGCGCCAGCAGCTTTGAGGGGGCAACAGATACGCAGTATTTT	CASSFEGATDTQYF
TRBV7-9	.	few	TRBJ2-1	TGTGCCAGCAGCTTTCGGACAGATTACAATGAGCAGTTCTTC	CASSFRTDYNEQFF
TRBV20-1	.	few	TRBJ2-1	TGCAGTGCTCGGGACTTGACTTACAATGAGCAGTTCTTC	CSARDLTYNEQFF
TRBV4-2	.	.	TRBJ1-1	TGTGCCAGCAGCCAAGTTGGAAAGGGGTACACTGAAGCTTTCTTT	CASSQVGKGYTEAFF
TRBV5-4	TRBD1	.	TRBJ2-3	TGTGCCAGCAGCCCGGGACAGTTACTGGCAGATACGCAGTATTTT	CASSPGQLLADTQYF
TRBV6-2/TRBV6-3	TRBD1	.	TRBJ1-5	TGTGCCAGCAGTTTCGCTCTACAGGGGGGAAATCAGCCCCAGCATTTT	CASSFALQGGNQPQHF
TRBV7-2	TRBD1	.	TRBJ2-7	TGTGCCAGCAGCTATGACAGGGGAAGCTCCTACGAGCAGTACTTC	CASSYDRGSSYEQYF
TRBV6-6	.	.	TRBJ2-3	TGTGCCAGCAGTTACTCTATCTGGATCACAGATACGCAGTATTTT	CASSYSIWITDTQYF
TRBV20-1	.	.	TRBJ1-6	TGCAGTGCTTACAGGGATGCGAGTTCACCCCTCCACTTT	CSAYRDASSPLHF
TRBV7-8	.	.	TRBJ1-2	TGTGCCAGCAGCCGTACGAGAGGGGATAGCTATGGCTACACCTTC	CASSRTRGDSYGYTF
TRBV6-5	TRBD1	.	TRBJ1-2	TGTGCCAGCAGGATACAGGGGGGAGGGTATGGCTACACCTTC	CASRIQGGGYGYTF
TRBV5-6	.	.	TRBJ2-7	TGTACCAGCAGCCTCGGGGGTTTCTACGAGCAGTACTTC	CTSSLGGFYEQYF
TRBV7-2	.	few	TRBJ1-2	TGTGCCAGCAGCCTCGTAGGGGTTAACTATGGCTACACCTTC	CASSLVGVNYGYTF
TRBV11-2	.	.	TRBJ2-7	TGTGCCAGCAGTCCGGGTAGAGGACAAACTCGCACCTACGAGCAGTACTTC	CASSPGRGQTRTYEQYF
TRBV2	.	.	TRBJ2-5	TGTGCCAGCAGTGAAGCCATTTTTTTCCGGTACTTC	CASSEAIFFRYF
TRBV2	.	.	TRBJ2-2	TGTGCCAGCAGTGAATTCTCAGGGACCACCGGGGAGCTGTTTTTT	CASSEFSGTTGELFF
TRBV25-1	TRBD1	few	TRBJ1-6	TGTGCCAGCAGTAAAACAGGGGCGGGAACCGGCACCCTCCACTTT	CASSKTGAGTGTLHF
TRBV5-1	TRBD1	.	TRBJ1-4	TGCGCCAGCAGCCGCGGACAGGGGGAAGGAGAAAAACTGTTTTTT	CASSRGQGEGEKLFF
TRBV29-1	.	many	TRBJ2-3	TGCAGCGTTGAAGGATTACCCCCATTAGATACGCAGTATTTT	CSVEGLPPLDTQYF
TRBV5-6	.	.	TRBJ1-2	TGTGCCAGCAGCCCCCGCCCGCTGGGGGGTTCTAACTATGGCTACACCTTC	CASSPRPLGGSNYGYTF
TRBV7-6	.	few	TRBJ2-7	TGTGTCAGCAGCTTATCCTCTGGGGTTCCCTACGAGCAGTACTTC	CVSSLSSGVPYEQYF
TRBV6-5	TRBD1	many	TRBJ2-7	TGTGCCAGCAGTTTTTCGCCGACAGGGGATATCCACGAGCAGTACTTC	CASSFSPTGDIHEQYF
TRBV7-9	.	many	TRBJ2-7	TGTGCCAGCAGTGGACAGACCTACGAGCAGTACTTC	CASSGQTYEQYF
TRBV11-2	.	.	TRBJ2-5	TGTGCCAGCAGCTGGCGCCGGGGGTTAGAGACCCAGTACTTC	CASSWRRGLETQYF
TRBV7-2	.	few	TRBJ2-1	TGTGCCAGCAGCCCGCGTGAATCGCCTTGGGGGTTTTCTTGGGGTGAGCAGTTCTTC	CASSPRESPWGFSWGEQFF
TRBV7-2	.	many	TRBJ1-2	TGTGCCAGCAGCCCCGGGACGCAGTATGGCTACACCTTC	CASSPGTQYGYTF
TRBV7-9	.	.	TRBJ2-5	TGTGCCAGCAGCTTCGTCGATAGGACCCAGTACTTC	CASSFVDRTQYF
TRBV7-6	TRBD2	.	TRBJ2-2	TGTGCCAGCAGCCTGACCCTCCGCGGGGGACTAGCGGGGCCCACCGGGGAGCTGTTTTTT	CASSLTLRGGLAGPTGELFF
TRBV4-3	TRBD2	few	TRBJ2-3	TGCGCCGGCAGCCAAGTAGCGGGGGGGGGCACAGATACGCAGTATTTT	CAGSQVAGGGTDTQYF
TRBV5-1	.	.	TRBJ1-1	TGCGCCGGCAGCTTGAGTACAACCTCCACTGAAGCTTTCTTT	CAGSLSTTSTEAFF
TRBV6-6	.	few	TRBJ2-7	TGTGCCAGCAGTTACTCGATACAGAGGTCCTACAATGAGCAGTACTTC	CASSYSIQRSYNEQYF
TRBV7-3	.	many	TRBJ1-5	TGTGCCAGCAGCTTTCTTTCAGGGTCCGTTTGCAATCAGCCCCAGCATTTT	CASSFLSGSVCNQPQHF
TRBV2	.	once	TRBJ1-5	TGTGCCAGCAACGACAGAAATCAGCCCCAGCATTTT	CASNDRNQPQHF
TRBV29-1	TRBD1	.	TRBJ2-3	TGCAGCGTCGGACAGGCTTCGTCCTTCACAGATACGCAGTATTTT	CSVGQASSFTDTQYF
TRBV7-2	TRBD2	.	TRBJ2-1	TGTGCCGGCAGCCCCCGAGGGTGGGGGACTAGCGGGGGGAGCGAGCAGTTCTTC	CAGSPRGWGTSGGSEQFF
TRBV18	.	.	TRBJ2-5	TGTGCCAGCTCACCGCGACACCCCGCTGCGGAGACCCAGTACTTC	CASSPRHPAAETQYF
TRBV7-2	.	.	TRBJ1-2	TGTGCCAGCAGCTTAGCTGGGTCAGGGCCTGGCTATGGCTACACCTTC	CASSLAGSGPGYGYTF
TRBV3-1	TRBD2	few	TRBJ2-4	TGTGCCAGCAGCCAAGGCGCGGGGGGCTCCCTGGGCAACATTCAGTACTTC	CASSQGAGGSLGNIQYF
TRBV24-1	TRBD1	.	TRBJ1-5	TGTGCCACCAGTGATCACAGGGGTGGTGATCAGCCCCAGCATTTT	CATSDHRGGDQPQHF
TRBV21-1	.	few	TRBJ1-2	TGTGCCAGCAGCATAAGACGGGCAGGAAGGGACTATGGCTACACCTTC	CASSIRRAGRDYGYTF
TRBV7-9	.	many	TRBJ2-1	TGTGCCAGCAGCTTAGCGTGGCAGGGGAATAGGGAGCAGTTCTTC	CASSLAWQGNREQFF
TRBV20-1	.	.	TRBJ2-3	TGCAGTGCCGCAAGGGATCACCAAGGGTTTGTCGATACGCAGTATTTT	CSAARDHQGFVDTQYF
TRBV19	TRBD1	.	TRBJ2-4	TGTTTCCGGGGACAGGGTTATCTAGCCAAAAACATTCAGTACTTC	CFRGQGYLAKNIQYF
TRBV7-6	TRBD2	.	TRBJ2-3	TGTGCCAGCAGCCCTTCGGGGGGTGTGGAGACAGATACGCAGTATTTT	CASSPSGGVETDTQYF